What follows is one T cell receptor beta chain and its context. What it recognizes is unknown. V lost 4 bases to trimming and J lost 0 bases, with 12 bases between them. Per germline, CDR1 MNHEY and CDR2 SVGAGI. The CDR3 consists of 16 residues. Profiled with immunoSEQ multiplex PCR; TCRdb holds only in-frame clones, not every one. The sample gives some 60,000 clones, roughly nine tenths of which show up once; less than 5% is in the top ten. The sample belongs to a study of OX40 agonist ivuxolimab in advanced cancers. Whole-study context: Patients assigned to dose escalation were diagnosed with hepatocellular carcinoma, melanoma, renal cell or head and neck cancer. From roughly 23 to 85 years was the age range, with a mean of around 54 years, and 70% to 85% were male.

Whole-study findings and limits: CD8+ T cells were the subset that, on average, had more expanded clones than CD4+.

The sequence was collected from an adult with an advanced solid tumor such as melanoma, head and neck, liver or kidney cancer. The source material was CD4+ or CD8+ T cells sorted from blood, sampled in a trial of the OX40 agonist ivuxolimab. The chain uses TRBV6-5 and TRBJ2-2; possible D gene TRBD2, 6 bases. CDR3 amino acids: CASSSESGSNTGELFF. The DNA of the CDR3 is TGTGCCAGCAGTTCCGAGAGCGGGTCGAACACCGGGGAGCTGTTTTTT.